A few counts support the clone carrying this T cell receptor (beta chain). Its matching antigen is unknown. CDR3 size: 14 residues. Germline V lookup: CDR1 MNHNS, CDR2 SASEGT. Trimming cost V 2 bases and J 0 bases, with 7 bases left between them. The data derive from a study of Graves' ophthalmopathy and Graves' hyperthyroidism. Study outcomes and limitations: Prediction of ophthalmopathy progression reached over 65% sensitivity and around 75% specificity.

Clinical symptoms, serum thyroxine, TRAb, thyroid ultrasound and orbital computed tomography determined diagnosis. Scientists amplified the TCR beta CDR3 regions from RNA transcripts. An opening RT-PCR round employed HTBI primers and preceded a second-round multiplex PCR. TCRdb processed the multiplex PCR reads anew with MiXCR; each CDR3 protein has one entry. This table has a few hundred thousand distinct CDR3 sequences, approximately 15% appearing once. This chain uses TRBV6-1 with TRBJ2-5; D may be TRBD1 or TRBD2 (5 bases each). The TCR was taken from a woman between 18 and 29 years old with stable Graves' hyperthyroidism. Sequenced: peripheral blood. CDR3: CASSEWGNQETQYF. The CDR3 coding sequence is TGTGCCAGCAGTGAATGGGGGAACCAAGAGACCCAGTACTTC.